This T cell receptor (beta chain) emerged from a study of blood T cell repertoires in COVID-19. Some clones are missing from TCRdb's copy, which holds only in-frame ones; the method was immunoSEQ multiplex PCR. The data show under 300,000 clones, around nine tenths seen once. This CDR3 has 18 amino acids. CDR1 is LNHDA, CDR2 SQIVND, per germline (reference sequence). V was clipped by 3 bases and J by 1 base; unmatched bases: 10. What was sequenced was peripheral blood. This TCR was recovered from a woman between 35 and 50 years old who had recovered from COVID-19. The V call is TRBV19, the J call TRBJ2-5; 11 bases agree with TRBD2. The CDR3 is CASSILASGRPPQETQYF. The CDR3 coding sequence is TGTGCCAGTAGTATTCTCGCTAGCGGGAGGCCCCCCCAAGAGACCCAGTACTTC.